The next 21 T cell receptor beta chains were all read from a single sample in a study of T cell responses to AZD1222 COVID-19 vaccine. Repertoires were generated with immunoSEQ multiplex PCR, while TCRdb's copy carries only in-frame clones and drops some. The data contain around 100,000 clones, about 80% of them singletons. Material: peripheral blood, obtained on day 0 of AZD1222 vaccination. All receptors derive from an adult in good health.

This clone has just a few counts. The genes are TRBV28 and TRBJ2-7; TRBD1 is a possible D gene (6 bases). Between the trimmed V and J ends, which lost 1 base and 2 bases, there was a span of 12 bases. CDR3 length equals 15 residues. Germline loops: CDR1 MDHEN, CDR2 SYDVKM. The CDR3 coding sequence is TGTGCCAGCAGTTTATCAGGGGTCGGGACCTACGAGCAGTACTTC. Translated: CASSLSGVGTYEQYF. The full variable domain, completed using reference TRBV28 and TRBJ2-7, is DVKVTQSSRYLVKRTGEKVFLECVQDMDHENMFWYRQDPGLGLRLIYFSYDVKMKEKGDIPEGYSVSREKKERFSLILESASTNQTSMYLCASSLSGVGTYEQYFGPGTRLTVT.

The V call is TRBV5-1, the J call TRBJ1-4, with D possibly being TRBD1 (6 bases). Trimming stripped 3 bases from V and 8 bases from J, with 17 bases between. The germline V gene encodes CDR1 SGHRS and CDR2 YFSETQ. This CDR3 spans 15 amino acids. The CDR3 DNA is TGCGCCAGCAGCTCCTCACAGGGCCTTGGGGAAAAACTGTTTTTT. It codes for CASSSSQGLGEKLFF. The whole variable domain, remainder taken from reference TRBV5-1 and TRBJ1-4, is KAGVTQTPRYLIKTRGQQVTLSCSPISGHRSVSWYQQTPGQGLQFLFEYFSETQRNKGNFPGRFSGRQFSNSRSEMNVSTLELGDSALYLCASSSSQGLGEKLFFGSGTQLSVL.

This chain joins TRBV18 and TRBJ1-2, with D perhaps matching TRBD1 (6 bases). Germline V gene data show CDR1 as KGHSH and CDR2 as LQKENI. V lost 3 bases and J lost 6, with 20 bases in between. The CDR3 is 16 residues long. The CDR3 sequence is CASSPEPMGGADGYTF. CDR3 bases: TGTGCCAGCTCACCGGAACCTATGGGGGGGGCTGATGGCTACACCTTC.

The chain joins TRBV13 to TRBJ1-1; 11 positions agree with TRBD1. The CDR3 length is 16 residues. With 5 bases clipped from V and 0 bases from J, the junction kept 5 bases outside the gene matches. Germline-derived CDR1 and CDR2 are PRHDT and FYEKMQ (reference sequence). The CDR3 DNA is TGTGCCAGCAGCCGGACAGGGGGCCACATGAACACTGAAGCTTTCTTT. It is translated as CASSRTGGHMNTEAFF.

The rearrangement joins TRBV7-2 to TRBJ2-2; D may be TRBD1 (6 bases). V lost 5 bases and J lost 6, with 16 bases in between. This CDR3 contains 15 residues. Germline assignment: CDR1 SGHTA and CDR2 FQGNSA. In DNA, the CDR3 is TGTGCCAGCAGCCGCCGCGCAGGGGCAGCCGGGGAGCTGTTTTTT. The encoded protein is CASSRRAGAAGELFF.

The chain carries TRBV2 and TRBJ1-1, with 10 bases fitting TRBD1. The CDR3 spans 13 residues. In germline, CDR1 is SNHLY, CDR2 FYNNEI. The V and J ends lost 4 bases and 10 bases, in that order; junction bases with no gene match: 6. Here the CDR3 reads CASSAGTGVVAFF. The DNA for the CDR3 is TGTGCCAGCAGTGCCGGGACAGGGGTAGTAGCTTTCTTT.

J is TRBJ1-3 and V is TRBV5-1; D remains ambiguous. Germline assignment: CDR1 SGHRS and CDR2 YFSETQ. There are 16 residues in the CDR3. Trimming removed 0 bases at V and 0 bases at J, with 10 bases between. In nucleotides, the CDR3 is TGCGCCAGCAGCTTGGCGGCAACCCTCTCTGGAAACACCATATATTTT. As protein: CASSLAATLSGNTIYF. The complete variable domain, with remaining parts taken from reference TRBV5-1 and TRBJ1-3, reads KAGVTQTPRYLIKTRGQQVTLSCSPISGHRSVSWYQQTPGQGLQFLFEYFSETQRNKGNFPGRFSGRQFSNSRSEMNVSTLELGDSALYLCASSLAATLSGNTIYFGEGSWLTVV.

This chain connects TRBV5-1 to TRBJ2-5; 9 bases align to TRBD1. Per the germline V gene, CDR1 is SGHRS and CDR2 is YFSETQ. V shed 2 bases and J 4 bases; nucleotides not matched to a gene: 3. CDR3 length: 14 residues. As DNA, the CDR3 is TGCGCCAGCAGCTTACAGGGGGCGGGAGAGACCCAGTACTTC. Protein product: CASSLQGAGETQYF.

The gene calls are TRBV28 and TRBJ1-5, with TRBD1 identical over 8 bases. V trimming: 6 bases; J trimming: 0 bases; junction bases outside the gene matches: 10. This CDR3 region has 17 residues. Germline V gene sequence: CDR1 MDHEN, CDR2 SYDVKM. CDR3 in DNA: TGTGCCAGCAGGGGTACGACAGGGGCCCATAGCAATCAGCCCCAGCATTTT. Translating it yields CASRGTTGAHSNQPQHF. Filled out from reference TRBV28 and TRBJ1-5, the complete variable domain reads DVKVTQSSRYLVKRTGEKVFLECVQDMDHENMFWYRQDPGLGLRLIYFSYDVKMKEKGDIPEGYSVSREKKERFSLILESASTNQTSMYLCASRGTTGAHSNQPQHFGDGTRLSIL.

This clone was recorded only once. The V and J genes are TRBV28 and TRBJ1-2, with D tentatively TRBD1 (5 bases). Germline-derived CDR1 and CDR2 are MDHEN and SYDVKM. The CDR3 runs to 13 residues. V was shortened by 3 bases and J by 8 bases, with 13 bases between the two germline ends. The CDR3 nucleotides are TGTGCCAGCAGTTTTTCGGGGACTAGAGGCTACACCTTC. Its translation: CASSFSGTRGYTF.

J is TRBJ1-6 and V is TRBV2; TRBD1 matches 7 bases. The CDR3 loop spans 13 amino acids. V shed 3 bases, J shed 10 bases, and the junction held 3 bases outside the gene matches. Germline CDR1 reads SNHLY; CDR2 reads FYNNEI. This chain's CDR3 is CASSETGRSPLHF. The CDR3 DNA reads TGTGCCAGCAGTGAGACAGGGAGATCACCCCTCCACTTT.

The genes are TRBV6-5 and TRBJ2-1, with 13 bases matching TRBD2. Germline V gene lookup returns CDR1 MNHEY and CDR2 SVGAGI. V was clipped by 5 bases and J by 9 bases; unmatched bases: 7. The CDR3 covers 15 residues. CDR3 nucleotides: TGTGCCAGCAGTATACTAGCGGGAGGGCAGGGTGAGCAGTTCTTC. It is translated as CASSILAGGQGEQFF.

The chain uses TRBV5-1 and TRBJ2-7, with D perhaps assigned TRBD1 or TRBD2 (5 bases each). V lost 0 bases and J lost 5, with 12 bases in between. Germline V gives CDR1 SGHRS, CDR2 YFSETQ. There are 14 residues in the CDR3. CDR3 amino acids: CASSLAPGADEQYF. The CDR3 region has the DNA TGCGCCAGCAGCTTGGCCCCCGGGGCTGACGAGCAGTACTTC.

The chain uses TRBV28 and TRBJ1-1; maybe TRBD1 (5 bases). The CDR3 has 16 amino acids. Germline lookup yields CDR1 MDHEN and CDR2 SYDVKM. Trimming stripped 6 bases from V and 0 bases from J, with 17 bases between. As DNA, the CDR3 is TGTGCCAGCAGCCGCCTAGGTGCAGGGTTGAACACTGAAGCTTTCTTT. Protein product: CASSRLGAGLNTEAFF. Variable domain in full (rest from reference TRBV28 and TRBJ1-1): DVKVTQSSRYLVKRTGEKVFLECVQDMDHENMFWYRQDPGLGLRLIYFSYDVKMKEKGDIPEGYSVSREKKERFSLILESASTNQTSMYLCASSRLGAGLNTEAFFGQGTRLTVV.

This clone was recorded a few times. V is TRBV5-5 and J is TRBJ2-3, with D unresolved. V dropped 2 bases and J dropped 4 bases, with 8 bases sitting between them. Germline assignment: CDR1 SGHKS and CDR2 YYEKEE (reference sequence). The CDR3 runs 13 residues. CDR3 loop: CASSFTVADTQYF. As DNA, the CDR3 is TGTGCCAGCAGCTTTACAGTCGCAGATACGCAGTATTTT.

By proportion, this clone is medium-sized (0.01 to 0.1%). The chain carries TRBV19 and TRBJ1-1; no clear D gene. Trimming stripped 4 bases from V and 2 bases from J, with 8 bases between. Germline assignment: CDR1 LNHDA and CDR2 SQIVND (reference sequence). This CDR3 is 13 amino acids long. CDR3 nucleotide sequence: TGTGCCAGTAGTACAAGAGGAAACACTGAAGCTTTCTTT. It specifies CASSTRGNTEAFF.

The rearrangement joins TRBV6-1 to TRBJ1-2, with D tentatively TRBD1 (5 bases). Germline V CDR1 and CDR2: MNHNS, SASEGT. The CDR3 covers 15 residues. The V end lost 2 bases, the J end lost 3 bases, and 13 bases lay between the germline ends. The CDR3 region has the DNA TGTGCCAGCAGTGAAACGGGCAGGGTGGACTATGGCTACACCTTC. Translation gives CASSETGRVDYGYTF.

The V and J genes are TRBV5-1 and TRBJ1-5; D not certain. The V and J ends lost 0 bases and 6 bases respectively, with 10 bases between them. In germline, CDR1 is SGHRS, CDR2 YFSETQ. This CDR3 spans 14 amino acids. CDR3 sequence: CASSLVPGSQPQHF. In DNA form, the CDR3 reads TGCGCCAGCAGCTTGGTGCCCGGGTCTCAGCCCCAGCATTTT.

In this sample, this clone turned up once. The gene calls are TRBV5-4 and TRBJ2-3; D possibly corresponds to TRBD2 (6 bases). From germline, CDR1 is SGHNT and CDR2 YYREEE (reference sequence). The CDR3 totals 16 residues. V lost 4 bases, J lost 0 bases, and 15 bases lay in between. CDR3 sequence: CASSRGLAPSTDTQYF. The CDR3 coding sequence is TGTGCCAGCAGCCGGGGTCTAGCGCCTAGCACAGATACGCAGTATTTT.

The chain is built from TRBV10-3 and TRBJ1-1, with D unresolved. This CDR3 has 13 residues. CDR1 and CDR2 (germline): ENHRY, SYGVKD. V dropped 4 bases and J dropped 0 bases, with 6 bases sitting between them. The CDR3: CAISGTLNTEAFF. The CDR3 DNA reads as TGTGCCATCAGTGGGACCTTGAACACTGAAGCTTTCTTT.

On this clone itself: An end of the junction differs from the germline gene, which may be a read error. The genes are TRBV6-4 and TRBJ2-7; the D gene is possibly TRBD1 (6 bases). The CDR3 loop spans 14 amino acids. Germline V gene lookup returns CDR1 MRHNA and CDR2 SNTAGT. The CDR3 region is CASSDRFLLRSVLF. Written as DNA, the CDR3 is TGTGCCAGCAGCGACAGGTTTCTACTTCGTTCGGTGTTATTC.